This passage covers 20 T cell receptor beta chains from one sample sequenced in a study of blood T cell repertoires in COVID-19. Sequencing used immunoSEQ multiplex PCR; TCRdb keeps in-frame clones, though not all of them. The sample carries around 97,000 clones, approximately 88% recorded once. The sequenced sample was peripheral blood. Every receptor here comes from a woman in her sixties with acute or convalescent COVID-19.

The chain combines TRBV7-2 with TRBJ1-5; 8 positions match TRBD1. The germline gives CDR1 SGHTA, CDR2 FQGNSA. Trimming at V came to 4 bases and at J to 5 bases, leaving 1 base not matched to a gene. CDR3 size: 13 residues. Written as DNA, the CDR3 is TGTGCCAGCAGCTCACAGGGGGATCAGCCCCAGCATTTT. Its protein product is CASSSQGDQPQHF.

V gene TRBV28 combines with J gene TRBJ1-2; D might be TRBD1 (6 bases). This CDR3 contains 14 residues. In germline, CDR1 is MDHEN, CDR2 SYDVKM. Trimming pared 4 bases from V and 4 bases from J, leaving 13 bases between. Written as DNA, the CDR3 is TGTGCCAGCAGTTCCACGCAGGGGATCTATGGCTACACCTTC. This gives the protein CASSSTQGIYGYTF.

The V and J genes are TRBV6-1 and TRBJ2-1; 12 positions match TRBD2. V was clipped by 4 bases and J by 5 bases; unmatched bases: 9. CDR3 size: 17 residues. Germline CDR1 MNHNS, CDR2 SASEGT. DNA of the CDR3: TGTGCCAGCAGTGGACTAGCGGGAGTTTCCTCTCACAATGAGCAGTTCTTC. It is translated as CASSGLAGVSSHNEQFF.

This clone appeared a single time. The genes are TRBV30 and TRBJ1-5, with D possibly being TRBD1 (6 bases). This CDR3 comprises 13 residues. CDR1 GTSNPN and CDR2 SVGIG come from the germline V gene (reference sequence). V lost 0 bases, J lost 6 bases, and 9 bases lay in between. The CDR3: CAWSVAGVQPQHF. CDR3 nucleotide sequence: TGTGCCTGGAGTGTAGCAGGGGTTCAGCCCCAGCATTTT. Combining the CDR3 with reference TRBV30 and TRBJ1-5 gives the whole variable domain SQTIHQWPATLVQPVGSPLSLECTVEGTSNPNLYWYRQAAGRGLQLLFYSVGIGQISSEVPQNLSASRPQDRQFILSSKKLLLSDSGFYLCAWSVAGVQPQHFGDGTRLSIL.

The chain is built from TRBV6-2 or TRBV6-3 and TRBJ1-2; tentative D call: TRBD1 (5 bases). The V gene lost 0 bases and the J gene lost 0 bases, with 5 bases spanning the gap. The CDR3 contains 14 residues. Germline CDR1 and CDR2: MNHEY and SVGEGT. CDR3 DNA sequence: TGTGCCAGCAGTTACTCGACAGCTAACTATGGCTACACCTTC. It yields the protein CASSYSTANYGYTF.

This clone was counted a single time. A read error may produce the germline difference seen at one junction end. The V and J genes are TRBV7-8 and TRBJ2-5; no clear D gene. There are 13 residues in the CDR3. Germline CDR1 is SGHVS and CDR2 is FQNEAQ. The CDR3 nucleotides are TGTGCCAGCAGCTTAGCGGAACGGGTGGCACGGAACTTC. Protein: CASSLAERVARNF. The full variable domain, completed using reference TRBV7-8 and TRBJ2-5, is GAGVSQSPRYKVAKRGQDVALRCDPISGHVSLFWYQQALGQGPEFLTYFQNEAQLDKSGLPSDRFFAERPEGSVSTLKIQRTQQEDSAVYLCASSLAERVARNFGPGTRLLVL.

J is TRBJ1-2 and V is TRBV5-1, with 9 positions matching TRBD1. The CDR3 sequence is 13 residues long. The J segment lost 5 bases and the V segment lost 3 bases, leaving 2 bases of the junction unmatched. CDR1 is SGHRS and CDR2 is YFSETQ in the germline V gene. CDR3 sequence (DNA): TGCGCCAGCAGCTCGGACAGGGGATATGGCTACACCTTC. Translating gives CASSSDRGYGYTF.

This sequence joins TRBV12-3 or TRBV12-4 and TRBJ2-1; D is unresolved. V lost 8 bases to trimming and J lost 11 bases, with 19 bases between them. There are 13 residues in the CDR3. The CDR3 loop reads CASSPSAQAQQFF. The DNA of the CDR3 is TGTGCCAGCTCTCCCTCGGCCCAAGCGCAGCAGTTCTTC.

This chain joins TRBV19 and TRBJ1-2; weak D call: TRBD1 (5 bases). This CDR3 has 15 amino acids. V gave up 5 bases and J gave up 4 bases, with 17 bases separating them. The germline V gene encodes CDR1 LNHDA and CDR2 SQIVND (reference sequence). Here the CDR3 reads CASSPGQGSFYGYTF. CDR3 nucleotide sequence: TGTGCCAGTAGTCCGGGCCAGGGTTCCTTCTATGGCTACACCTTC. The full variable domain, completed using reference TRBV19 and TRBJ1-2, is DGGITQSPKYLFRKEGQNVTLSCEQNLNHDAMYWYRQDPGQGLRLIYYSQIVNDFQKGDIAEGYSVSREKKESFPLTVTSAQKNPTAFYLCASSPGQGSFYGYTFGSGTRLTVV.

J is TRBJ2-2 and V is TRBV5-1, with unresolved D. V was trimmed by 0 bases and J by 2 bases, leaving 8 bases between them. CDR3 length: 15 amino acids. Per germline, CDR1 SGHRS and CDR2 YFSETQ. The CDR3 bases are TGCGCCAGCAGCTTGGGCAGAACAAACACCGGGGAGCTGTTTTTT. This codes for CASSLGRTNTGELFF.

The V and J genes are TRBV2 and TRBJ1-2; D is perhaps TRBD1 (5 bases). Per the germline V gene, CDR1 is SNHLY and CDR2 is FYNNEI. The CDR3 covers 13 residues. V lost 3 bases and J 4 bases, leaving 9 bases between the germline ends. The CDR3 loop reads CASSDRTTYGYTF. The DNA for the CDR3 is TGTGCCAGCAGTGATAGGACAACCTATGGCTACACCTTC.

The CDR3 here is CASSTGQATETQYF. In DNA, the CDR3 is TGCGCCAGCAGCACGGGACAGGCCACTGAGACCCAGTACTTC. The gene calls are TRBV5-1 and TRBJ2-5; 8 bases fit TRBD1. V was pared by 4 bases and J by 5 bases, with 7 bases of the junction left unmatched. This CDR3 is built from 14 residues. Germline V gene sequence: CDR1 SGHRS, CDR2 YFSETQ. Together with reference TRBV5-1 and TRBJ2-5, the CDR3 gives the full variable domain: KAGVTQTPRYLIKTRGQQVTLSCSPISGHRSVSWYQQTPGQGLQFLFEYFSETQRNKGNFPGRFSGRQFSNSRSEMNVSTLELGDSALYLCASSTGQATETQYFGPGTRLLVL.

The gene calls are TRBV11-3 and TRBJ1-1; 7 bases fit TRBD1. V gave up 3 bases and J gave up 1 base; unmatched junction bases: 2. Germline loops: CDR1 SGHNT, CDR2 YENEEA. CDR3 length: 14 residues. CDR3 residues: CASSLTGRNTEAFF. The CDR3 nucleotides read TGTGCCAGCAGCTTGACAGGGAGGAACACTGAAGCTTTCTTT.

CDR3 region: CASSPQVADYGYTF. The CDR3 DNA follows: TGTGCCAGCTCACCGCAGGTGGCAGACTATGGCTACACCTTC. V usage is TRBV18 and J usage is TRBJ1-2, with D unresolved. The V and J ends lost 3 bases and 3 bases respectively, with 11 bases between them. This CDR3 has 14 residues. Germline lookup yields CDR1 KGHSH and CDR2 LQKENI.

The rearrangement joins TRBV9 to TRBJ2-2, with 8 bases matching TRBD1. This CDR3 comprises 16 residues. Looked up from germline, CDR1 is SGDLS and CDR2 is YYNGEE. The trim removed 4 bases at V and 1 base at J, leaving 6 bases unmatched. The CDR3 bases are TGTGCCAGCAGCCCCCGGGACAGGCAGAACACCGGGGAGCTGTTTTTT. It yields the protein CASSPRDRQNTGELFF. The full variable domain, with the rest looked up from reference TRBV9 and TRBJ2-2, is DSGVTQTPKHLITATGQRVTLRCSPRSGDLSVYWYQQSLDQGLQFLIQYYNGEERAKGNILERFSAQQFPDLHSELNLSSLELGDSALYFCASSPRDRQNTGELFFGEGSRLTVL.

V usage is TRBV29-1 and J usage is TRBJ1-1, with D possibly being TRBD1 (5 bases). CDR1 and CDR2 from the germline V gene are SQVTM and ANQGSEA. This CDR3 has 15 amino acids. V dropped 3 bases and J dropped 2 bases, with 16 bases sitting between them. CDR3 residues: CSVERQPIANTEAFF. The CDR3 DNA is TGCAGCGTTGAGAGACAGCCAATAGCTAACACTGAAGCTTTCTTT.

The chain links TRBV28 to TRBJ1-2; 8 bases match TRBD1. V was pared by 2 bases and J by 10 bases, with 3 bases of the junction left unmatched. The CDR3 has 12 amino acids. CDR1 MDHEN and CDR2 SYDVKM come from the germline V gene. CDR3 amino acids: CASSLPQGDYTF. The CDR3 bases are TGTGCCAGCAGTTTACCACAGGGGGACTACACCTTC.

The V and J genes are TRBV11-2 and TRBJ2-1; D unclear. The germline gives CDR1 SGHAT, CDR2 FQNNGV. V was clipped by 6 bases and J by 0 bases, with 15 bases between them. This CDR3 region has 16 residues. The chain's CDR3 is CASRSESPRSYNEQFF. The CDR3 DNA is TGTGCCAGCAGGTCCGAGAGCCCCCGCTCCTACAATGAGCAGTTCTTC.

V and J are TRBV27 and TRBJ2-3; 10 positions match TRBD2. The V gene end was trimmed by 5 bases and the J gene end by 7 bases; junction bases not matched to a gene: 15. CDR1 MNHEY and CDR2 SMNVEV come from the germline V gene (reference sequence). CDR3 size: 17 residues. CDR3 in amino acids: CASSRTPLAGASNTQYF. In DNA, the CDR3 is TGTGCCAGCAGTCGGACCCCTCTAGCGGGAGCATCAAATACGCAGTATTTT.

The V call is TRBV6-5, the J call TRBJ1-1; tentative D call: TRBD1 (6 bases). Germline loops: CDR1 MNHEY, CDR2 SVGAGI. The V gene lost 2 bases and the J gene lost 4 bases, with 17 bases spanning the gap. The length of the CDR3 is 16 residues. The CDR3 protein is CASSYANYRAGTEAFF. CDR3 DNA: TGTGCCAGCAGTTACGCGAACTACAGGGCCGGCACTGAAGCTTTCTTT.